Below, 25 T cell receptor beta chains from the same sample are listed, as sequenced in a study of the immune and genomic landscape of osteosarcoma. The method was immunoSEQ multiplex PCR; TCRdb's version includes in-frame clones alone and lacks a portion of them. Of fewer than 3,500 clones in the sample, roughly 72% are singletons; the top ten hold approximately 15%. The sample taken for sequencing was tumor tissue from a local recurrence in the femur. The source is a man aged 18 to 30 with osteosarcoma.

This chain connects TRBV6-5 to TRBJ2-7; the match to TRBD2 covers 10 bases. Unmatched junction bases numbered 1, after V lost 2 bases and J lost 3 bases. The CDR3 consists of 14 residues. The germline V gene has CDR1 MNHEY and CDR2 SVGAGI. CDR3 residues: CASSYRTSGYEQYF. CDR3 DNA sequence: TGTGCCAGCAGTTACCGGACTAGCGGCTACGAGCAGTACTTC.

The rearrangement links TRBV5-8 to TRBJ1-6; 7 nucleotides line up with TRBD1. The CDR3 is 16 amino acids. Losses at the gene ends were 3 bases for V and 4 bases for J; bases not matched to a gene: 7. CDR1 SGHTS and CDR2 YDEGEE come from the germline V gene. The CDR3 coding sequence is TGTGCCAGCAGCTCGGGGACAGCCACTTATAATTCACCCCTCCACTTT. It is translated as CASSSGTATYNSPLHF.

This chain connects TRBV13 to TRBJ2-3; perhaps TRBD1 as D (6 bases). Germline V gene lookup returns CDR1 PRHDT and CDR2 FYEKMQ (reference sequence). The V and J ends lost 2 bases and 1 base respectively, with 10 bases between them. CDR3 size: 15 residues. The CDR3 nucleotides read TGTGCCAGCAGCTTACGGAGACAGGGCACAGATACGCAGTATTTT. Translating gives CASSLRRQGTDTQYF.

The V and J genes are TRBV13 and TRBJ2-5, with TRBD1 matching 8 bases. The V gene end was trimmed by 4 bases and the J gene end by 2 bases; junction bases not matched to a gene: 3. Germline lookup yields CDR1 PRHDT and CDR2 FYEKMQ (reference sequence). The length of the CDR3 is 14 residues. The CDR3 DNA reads TGTGCCAGCAGCTCTGGGACAGGTCAAGAGACCCAGTACTTC. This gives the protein CASSSGTGQETQYF.

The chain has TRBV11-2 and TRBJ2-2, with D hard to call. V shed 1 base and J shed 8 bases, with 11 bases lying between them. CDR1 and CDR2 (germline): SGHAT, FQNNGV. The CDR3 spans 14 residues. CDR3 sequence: CASSLAWPQGELFF. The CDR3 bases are TGTGCCAGCAGCTTAGCTTGGCCTCAGGGGGAGCTGTTTTTT.

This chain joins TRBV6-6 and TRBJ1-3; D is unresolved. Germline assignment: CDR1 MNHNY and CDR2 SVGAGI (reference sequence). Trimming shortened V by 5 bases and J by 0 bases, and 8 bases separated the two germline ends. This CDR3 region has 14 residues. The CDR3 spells CASSRGSSGNTIYF. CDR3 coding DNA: TGTGCCAGCAGTCGTGGAAGCTCTGGAAACACCATATATTTT.

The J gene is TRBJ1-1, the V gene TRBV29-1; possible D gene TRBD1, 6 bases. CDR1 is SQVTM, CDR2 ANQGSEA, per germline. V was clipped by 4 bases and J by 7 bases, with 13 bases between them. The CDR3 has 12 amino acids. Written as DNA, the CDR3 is TGCAGCGTTGGTGGACAGTCGCTTGAAGCTTTCTTT. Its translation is CSVGGQSLEAFF. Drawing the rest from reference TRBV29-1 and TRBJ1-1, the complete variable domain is SAVISQKPSRDICQRGTSLTIQCQVDSQVTMMFWYRQQPGQSLTLIATANQGSEATYESGFVIDKFPISRPNLTFSTLTVSNMSPEDSSIYLCSVGGQSLEAFFGQGTRLTVV.

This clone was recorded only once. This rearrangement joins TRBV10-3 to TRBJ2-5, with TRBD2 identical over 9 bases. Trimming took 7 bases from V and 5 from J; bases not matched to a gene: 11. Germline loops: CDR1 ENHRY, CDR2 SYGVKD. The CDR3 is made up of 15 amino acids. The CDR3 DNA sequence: TGTGCCATCAACGAGGGACTAGCAGTATCTGAGACCCAGTACTTC. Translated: CAINEGLAVSETQYF.

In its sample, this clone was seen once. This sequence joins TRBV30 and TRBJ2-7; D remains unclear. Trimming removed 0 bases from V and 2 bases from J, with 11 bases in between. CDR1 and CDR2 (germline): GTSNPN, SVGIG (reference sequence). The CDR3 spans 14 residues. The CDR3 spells CAWSVGQVAYEQYF. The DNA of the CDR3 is TGTGCCTGGAGTGTAGGCCAGGTCGCCTACGAGCAGTACTTC.

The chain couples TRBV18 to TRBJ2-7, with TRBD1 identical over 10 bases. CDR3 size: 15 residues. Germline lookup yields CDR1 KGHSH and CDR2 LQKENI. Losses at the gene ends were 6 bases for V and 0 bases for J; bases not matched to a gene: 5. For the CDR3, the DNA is TGTGCCAGCTCGCCGGGACAGGGGAACTCCTACGAGCAGTACTTC. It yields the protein CASSPGQGNSYEQYF.

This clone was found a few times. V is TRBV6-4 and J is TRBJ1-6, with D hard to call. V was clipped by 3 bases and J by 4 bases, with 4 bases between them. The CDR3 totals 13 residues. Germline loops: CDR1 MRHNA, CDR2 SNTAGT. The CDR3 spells CASSEGYNSPLHF. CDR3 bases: TGTGCCAGCAGTGAGGGTTATAATTCACCCCTCCACTTT.

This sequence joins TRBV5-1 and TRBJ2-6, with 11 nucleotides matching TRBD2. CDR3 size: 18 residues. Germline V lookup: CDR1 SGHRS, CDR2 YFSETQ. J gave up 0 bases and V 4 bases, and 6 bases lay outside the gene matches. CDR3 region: CASSDPGLAVSGANVLTF. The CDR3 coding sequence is TGCGCCAGCAGCGATCCGGGACTAGCGGTCTCTGGGGCCAACGTCCTGACTTTC.

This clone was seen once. As DNA, the CDR3 is TGTGCCATCAGGGGACAGGGGGGCGATACGCAGTATTTT. Translating it yields CAIRGQGGDTQYF. The chain has TRBV10-3 and TRBJ2-3; 11 bases line up with TRBD1. Germline loops: CDR1 ENHRY, CDR2 SYGVKD. CDR3 size: 13 residues. Germline trimming cut 6 bases from V and 6 bases from J; bases unmatched to any gene: 2.

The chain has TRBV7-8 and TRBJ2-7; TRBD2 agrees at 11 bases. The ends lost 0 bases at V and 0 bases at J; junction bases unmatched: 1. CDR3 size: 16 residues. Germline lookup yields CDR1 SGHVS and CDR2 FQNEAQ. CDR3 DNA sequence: TGTGCCAGCAGCTTAGCGACTAGCGGGATCTCCTACGAGCAGTACTTC. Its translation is CASSLATSGISYEQYF.

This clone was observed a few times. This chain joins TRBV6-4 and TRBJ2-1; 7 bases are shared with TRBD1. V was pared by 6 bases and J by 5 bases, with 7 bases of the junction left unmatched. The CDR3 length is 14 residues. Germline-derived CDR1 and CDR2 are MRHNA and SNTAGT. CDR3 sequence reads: CASSAGTEDNEQFF. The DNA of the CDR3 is TGTGCCAGCAGCGCCGGGACAGAGGACAATGAGCAGTTCTTC.

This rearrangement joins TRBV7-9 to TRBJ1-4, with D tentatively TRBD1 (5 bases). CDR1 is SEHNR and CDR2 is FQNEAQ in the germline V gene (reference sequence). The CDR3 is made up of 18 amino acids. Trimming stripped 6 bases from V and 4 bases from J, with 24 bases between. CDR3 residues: CASSQNGAGKTFNEKLFF. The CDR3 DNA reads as TGTGCCAGCAGTCAGAACGGGGCAGGGAAGACCTTTAATGAAAAACTGTTTTTT.

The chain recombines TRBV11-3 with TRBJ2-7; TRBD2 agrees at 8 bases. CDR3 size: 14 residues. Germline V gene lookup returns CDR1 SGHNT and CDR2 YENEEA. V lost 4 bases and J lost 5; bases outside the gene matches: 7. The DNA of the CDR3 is TGTGCCAGCAGCTCCGGGGGGGGGACCCACGAGCAGTACTTC. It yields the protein CASSSGGGTHEQYF.

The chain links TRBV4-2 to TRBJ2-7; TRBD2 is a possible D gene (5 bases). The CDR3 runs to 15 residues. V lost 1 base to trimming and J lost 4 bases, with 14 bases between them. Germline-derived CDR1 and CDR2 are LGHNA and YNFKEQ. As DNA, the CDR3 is TGTGCCAGCAGCCAAGTCGCCGGGGTGGGATACGAGCAGTACTTC. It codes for CASSQVAGVGYEQYF.

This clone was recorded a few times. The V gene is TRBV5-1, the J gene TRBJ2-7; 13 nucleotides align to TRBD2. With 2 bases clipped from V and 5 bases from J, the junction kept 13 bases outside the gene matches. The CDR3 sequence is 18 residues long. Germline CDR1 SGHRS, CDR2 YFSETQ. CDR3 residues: CASSFARTSGSMVHEQYF. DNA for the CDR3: TGCGCCAGCAGCTTTGCCCGGACTAGCGGGAGTATGGTCCACGAGCAGTACTTC.

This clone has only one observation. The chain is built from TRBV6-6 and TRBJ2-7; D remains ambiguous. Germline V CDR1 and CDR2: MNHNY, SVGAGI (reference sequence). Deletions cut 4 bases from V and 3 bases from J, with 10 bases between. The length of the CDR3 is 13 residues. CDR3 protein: CASSFGWDYEQYF. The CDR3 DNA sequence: TGTGCCAGCAGTTTCGGGTGGGACTACGAGCAGTACTTC.

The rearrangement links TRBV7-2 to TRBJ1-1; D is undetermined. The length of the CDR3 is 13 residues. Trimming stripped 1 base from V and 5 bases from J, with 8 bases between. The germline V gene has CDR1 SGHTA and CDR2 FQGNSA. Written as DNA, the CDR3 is TGTGCCAGCAGCTTAGTGGAGCGGACTGAAGCTTTCTTT. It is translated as CASSLVERTEAFF.

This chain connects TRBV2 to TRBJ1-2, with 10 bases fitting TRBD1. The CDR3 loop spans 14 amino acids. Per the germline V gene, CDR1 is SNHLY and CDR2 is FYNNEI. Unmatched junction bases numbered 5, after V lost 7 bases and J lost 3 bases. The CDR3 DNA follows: TGTGCCAGCAATCGACAGGGGGCGGACTATGGCTACACCTTC. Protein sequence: CASNRQGADYGYTF.

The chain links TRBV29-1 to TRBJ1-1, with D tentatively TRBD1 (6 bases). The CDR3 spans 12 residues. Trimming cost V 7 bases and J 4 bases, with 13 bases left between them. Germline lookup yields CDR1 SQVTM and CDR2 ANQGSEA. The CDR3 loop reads CSAKQGRTEAFF. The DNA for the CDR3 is TGCAGCGCGAAACAGGGCCGCACTGAAGCTTTCTTT.

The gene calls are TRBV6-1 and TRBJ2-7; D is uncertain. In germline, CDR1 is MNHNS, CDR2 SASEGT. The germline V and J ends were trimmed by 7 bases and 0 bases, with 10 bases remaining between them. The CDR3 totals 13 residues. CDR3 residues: CASMGFLSYEQYF. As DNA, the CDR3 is TGTGCCAGCATGGGGTTTCTCTCCTACGAGCAGTACTTC.

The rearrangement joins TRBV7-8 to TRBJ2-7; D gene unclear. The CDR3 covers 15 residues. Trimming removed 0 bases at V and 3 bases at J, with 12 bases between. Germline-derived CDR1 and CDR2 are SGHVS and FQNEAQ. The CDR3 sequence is CASSLAYGRNYEQYF. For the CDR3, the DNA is TGTGCCAGCAGCTTAGCGTACGGCCGAAACTACGAGCAGTACTTC. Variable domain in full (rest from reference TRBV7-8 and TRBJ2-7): GAGVSQSPRYKVAKRGQDVALRCDPISGHVSLFWYQQALGQGPEFLTYFQNEAQLDKSGLPSDRFFAERPEGSVSTLKIQRTQQEDSAVYLCASSLAYGRNYEQYFGPGTRLTVT.